This T cell receptor beta chain was observed in a study of blood T cell repertoires in COVID-19. Background on the study: Donors in the United States, Italy and Spain gave samples during acute or convalescent COVID-19. In each case, the material was cDNA or gDNA derived from T cells, B-cell-depleted T cells, or PBMCs.

The V and J ends lost 4 bases and 0 bases respectively, with 10 bases between them. In germline, CDR1 is SGHRS, CDR2 YFSETQ. The CDR3 is made up of 14 amino acids. Profiling relied on immunoSEQ multiplex PCR, and the TCRdb table lists in-frame clones only, not all of them. There are around 700,000 clones in the sample; 75% to 90% occur only once, and around 0.3% lies in the top ten. Material: peripheral blood. This chain uses TRBV5-1 with TRBJ1-1, with D possibly being TRBD1 (6 bases). The receptor was derived from a woman between 18 and 29 years old with acute or convalescent COVID-19. The CDR3 nucleotides are TGCGCCAGCAGCCCGGGGACACTGAACACTGAAGCTTTCTTT. This sequence encodes CASSPGTLNTEAFF. The full variable domain, its missing parts supplied by reference TRBV5-1 and TRBJ1-1, is KAGVTQTPRYLIKTRGQQVTLSCSPISGHRSVSWYQQTPGQGLQFLFEYFSETQRNKGNFPGRFSGRQFSNSRSEMNVSTLELGDSALYLCASSPGTLNTEAFFGQGTRLTVV.